This entry lists 14 T cell receptor beta chains sequenced from one sample in a study of CD8 T cells in ankylosing spondylitis. MiXCR, run by TCRdb on the 5' RACE reads, gives a single entry per CDR3 protein. Among more than 400,000 distinct CDR3 sequences, under 5.5% were seen once, and the ten largest hold around 3.4%. Study-wide results and limits: Seemingly characteristic of ankylosing spondylitis blood was a TCR beta motif consisting of about 8 highly homologous variants.

The antigens these receptors bind are not known. The specimen sequenced was blood, either unsorted or a sorted T cell fraction (not recorded which). The receptors shown here come from a male donor with ankylosing spondylitis.

This clonotype was picked up many times. The genes are TRBV10-3 and TRBJ2-1; D ambiguous. CDR3 size: 15 residues. V lost 0 bases to trimming and J lost 3 bases, with 9 bases between them. Per germline, CDR1 ENHRY and CDR2 SYGVKD. Here the CDR3 DNA reads TGTGCCATCAGTGAGTCGACTCCCCTCTACAATGAGCAGTTCTTC. It encodes CAISESTPLYNEQFF.

This clonotype was seen ten or more times. The CDR3 reads CASSSRGGYYEQYF. Here the CDR3 DNA reads TGTGCCAGCAGCTCGAGGGGGGGCTACTACGAGCAGTACTTC. The chain combines TRBV11-2 with TRBJ2-7; perhaps TRBD2 as D (7 bases). V lost 4 bases and J 3 bases, leaving 13 bases between the germline ends. Germline lookup yields CDR1 SGHAT and CDR2 FQNNGV. This CDR3 is 14 amino acids long.

The chain couples TRBV7-2 to TRBJ1-1, with D unclear. This CDR3 is 14 amino acids long. In germline, CDR1 is SGHTA, CDR2 FQGNSA. V lost 6 bases and J lost 7, with 18 bases in between. The CDR3 DNA reads TGTGCCAGCAGACGCAGTAGTTGGAGGGATGAAGCTTTCTTT. Encoded protein: CASRRSSWRDEAFF.

This clonotype was observed many times. CDR3 in DNA: TGTGCCAGCAGCCTCCGGGAGGGCAATGAAAAACTGTTTTTT. This translates into CASSLREGNEKLFF. The gene calls are TRBV7-9 and TRBJ1-4; D ambiguous. Between the trimmed V and J ends, which lost 5 bases and 5 bases, there was a span of 12 bases. CDR1 SEHNR and CDR2 FQNEAQ come from the germline V gene (reference sequence). The CDR3 extends over 14 amino acids.

In its sample, this clonotype was seen many times. The chain couples TRBV20-1 to TRBJ2-1; D gene ambiguous. Germline values: CDR1 DFQATT, CDR2 SNEGSKA (reference sequence). Trimming took 3 bases from V and 2 from J, leaving 5 bases between them. This CDR3 is built from 12 residues. DNA of the CDR3: TGCAGTGCTAGCGGAACCTACAATGAGCAGTTCTTC. Its translation: CSASGTYNEQFF.

Only a few counts were recorded for this clonotype. CDR3 nucleotide sequence: TGTGCCTGGAGTAAGCCATCGGAGACCCAGTACTTC. Protein: CAWSKPSETQYF. The chain joins TRBV30 to TRBJ2-5; D is ambiguous. V lost 2 bases and J lost 5, with 9 bases in between. Looked up from germline, CDR1 is GTSNPN and CDR2 is SVGIG (reference sequence). There are 12 residues in the CDR3.

Ten or more counts support this clonotype. The rearrangement uses TRBV9 and TRBJ2-7, with D unresolved. The CDR3 runs 14 residues. Germline V gene lookup returns CDR1 SGDLS and CDR2 YYNGEE. V lost 0 bases, J lost 3 bases, and 10 bases lay in between. The CDR3 bases are TGTGCCAGCAGCGTAGAGTTCTGGGGCTACGAGCAGTACTTC. As protein: CASSVEFWGYEQYF.

Ten or more counts support this clonotype. The chain has TRBV7-8 and TRBJ1-1; D is undetermined. Germline lookup yields CDR1 SGHVS and CDR2 FQNEAQ. V lost 2 bases, J lost 3 bases, and 10 bases lay in between. The CDR3 sequence is 14 residues long. CDR3 sequence: CASSLRGIYTEAFF. In DNA, the CDR3 is TGTGCCAGCAGCTTACGGGGTATCTACACTGAAGCTTTCTTT. The variable domain in full, with the rest retrieved from reference TRBV7-8 and TRBJ1-1, is GAGVSQSPRYKVAKRGQDVALRCDPISGHVSLFWYQQALGQGPEFLTYFQNEAQLDKSGLPSDRFFAERPEGSVSTLKIQRTQQEDSAVYLCASSLRGIYTEAFFGQGTRLTVV.

This clonotype was seen at least ten times. The CDR3 region is CASSVGEDVLTF. CDR3 DNA: TGTGCCAGCAGCGTAGGGGAGGACGTCCTGACTTTC. The chain has TRBV9 and TRBJ2-6; the D gene is possibly TRBD2 (6 bases). Germline assignment: CDR1 SGDLS and CDR2 YYNGEE. V was cut by 0 bases and J by 11 bases, with 6 bases left in between. The CDR3 extends over 12 amino acids.

J is TRBJ2-7 and V is TRBV15; 8 nucleotides match TRBD1. The CDR3 has 14 residues. Germline assignment: CDR1 LNHNV and CDR2 YYDKDF (reference sequence). V lost 4 bases, J lost 5 bases, and 7 bases stayed unmatched. Here the CDR3 reads CATSTRQGNDEQYF. In DNA form, the CDR3 reads TGTGCCACCAGCACCCGACAGGGGAACGACGAGCAGTACTTC.

This clonotype occurred a few times. The V call is TRBV7-2, the J call TRBJ2-3; D is uncertain. Germline V gene data show CDR1 as SGHTA and CDR2 as FQGNSA. The CDR3 is 13 amino acids. V lost 3 bases to trimming and J lost 5 bases, with 9 bases between them. The CDR3 DNA follows: TGTGCCAGCAGCTTTTCGGTGCTAGATACGCAGTATTTT. Amino acids: CASSFSVLDTQYF.

This clonotype was picked up many times. The V gene is TRBV12-3 or TRBV12-4, the J gene TRBJ1-1; maybe TRBD1 (6 bases). This CDR3 has 14 amino acids. Deletions cut 10 bases from V and 4 bases from J, with 19 bases between. DNA of the CDR3: TGTGCCACCCCGTCTGAGGGGGTAGGCACTGAAGCTTTCTTT. Translating gives CATPSEGVGTEAFF.

This clonotype was recorded at least ten times. The chain couples TRBV27 to TRBJ2-3, with TRBD2 as a possible D gene (6 bases). V lost 2 bases, J lost 0 bases, and 12 bases lay in between. CDR1 and CDR2 (germline): MNHEY, SMNVEV (reference sequence). CDR3 length equals 16 residues. The CDR3 bases are TGTGCCAGCAGTTTAGACGGGACTCCTAGCACAGATACGCAGTATTTT. This encodes CASSLDGTPSTDTQYF.

The J gene is TRBJ2-1, the V gene TRBV24-1; 11 bases align to TRBD2. Losses at the gene ends were 5 bases for V and 7 bases for J; bases not matched to a gene: 15. CDR3 length: 18 residues. Germline assignment: CDR1 KGHDR and CDR2 SFDVKD. The CDR3 loop is CATSASAGTSGKGNEQFF. CDR3 DNA sequence: TGTGCCACCAGTGCCTCAGCCGGGACTAGCGGCAAGGGGAATGAGCAGTTCTTC.